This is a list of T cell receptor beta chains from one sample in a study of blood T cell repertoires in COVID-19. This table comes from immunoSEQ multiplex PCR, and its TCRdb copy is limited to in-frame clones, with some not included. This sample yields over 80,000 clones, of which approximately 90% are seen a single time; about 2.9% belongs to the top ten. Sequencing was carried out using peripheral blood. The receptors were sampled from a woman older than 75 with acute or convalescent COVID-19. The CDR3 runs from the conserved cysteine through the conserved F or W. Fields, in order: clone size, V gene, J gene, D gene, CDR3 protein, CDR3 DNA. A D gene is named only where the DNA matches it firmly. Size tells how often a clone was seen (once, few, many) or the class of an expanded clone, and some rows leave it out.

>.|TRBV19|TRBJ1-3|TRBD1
CASSLGQVLSGNTIYF
TGTGCCAGTAGTCTGGGACAGGTCCTCTCTGGAAACACCATATATTTT
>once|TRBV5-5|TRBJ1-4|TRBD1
CASRRDSQNEKLFF
TGTGCCAGCAGACGGGACAGCCAAAATGAAAAACTGTTTTTT
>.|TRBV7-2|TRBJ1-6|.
CASSSAIGGSPLHF
TGTGCCAGCAGCTCAGCGATCGGAGGGTCACCCCTCCACTTT
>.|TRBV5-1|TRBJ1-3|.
CASSLEQGSSGNTIYF
TGCGCCAGCAGCTTGGAGCAGGGCAGCTCTGGAAACACCATATATTTT
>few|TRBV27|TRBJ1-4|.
CASSLWGGTGNEKLFF
TGTGCCAGCAGTTTATGGGGCGGGACCGGGAATGAAAAACTGTTTTTT
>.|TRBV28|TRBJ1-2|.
CASSRDRNYGYTF
TGTGCCAGCAGTCGAGACAGGAACTATGGCTACACCTTC
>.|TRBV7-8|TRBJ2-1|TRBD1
CASSPYRGTGSNNEQFF
TGTGCCAGCAGCCCCTACAGGGGGACGGGTTCTAACAATGAGCAGTTCTTC
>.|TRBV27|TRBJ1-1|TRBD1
CASSPHGTVPNTEAFF
TGTGCCAGCAGTCCTCATGGGACAGTCCCGAACACTGAAGCTTTCTTT
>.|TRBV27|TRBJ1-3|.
CASSLNRAGNTIYF
TGTGCCAGCAGCTTGAACAGGGCTGGAAACACCATATATTTT
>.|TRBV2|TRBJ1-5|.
CASRRQFNQPQHF
TGTGCCAGCAGGCGACAGTTCAATCAGCCCCAGCATTTT
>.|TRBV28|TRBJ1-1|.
CASSLFSGKTEAFF
TGTGCCAGCAGTTTATTTTCAGGGAAGACTGAAGCTTTCTTT
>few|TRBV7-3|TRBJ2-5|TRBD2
CASSLTGTRDQETQYF
TGTGCCAGCAGCTTAACCGGGACTAGAGACCAAGAGACCCAGTACTTC
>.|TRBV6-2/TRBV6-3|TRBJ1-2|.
CASSYNRQGGSGYTF
TGTGCCAGCAGTTATAATCGGCAGGGAGGCTCCGGCTACACCTTC
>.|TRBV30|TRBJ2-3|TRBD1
CAWSPLLTGLGVTQYF
TGTGCCTGGAGTCCCCTCCTGACAGGGCTGGGTGTTACGCAGTATTTT
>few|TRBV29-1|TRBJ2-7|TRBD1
CSASTGGSSYEQYF
TGCAGCGCATCGACAGGGGGCAGCTCCTACGAGCAGTACTTC
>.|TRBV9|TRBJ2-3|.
CASSVYGGASTDTQYF
TGTGCCAGCAGCGTTTATGGGGGGGCTAGCACAGATACGCAGTATTTT
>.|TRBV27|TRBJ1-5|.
CASSPPGQSNQPQHF
TGTGCCAGCAGTCCCCCTGGGCAGAGCAATCAGCCCCAGCATTTT
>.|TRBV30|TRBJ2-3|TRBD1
CAWSVPGVRQGEYF
TGTGCCTGGAGTGTACCCGGCGTCCGACAGGGGGAGTATTTT
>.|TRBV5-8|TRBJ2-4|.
CASSLDTGVAKNIQYF
TGTGCCAGCAGCTTGGATACGGGAGTAGCCAAAAACATTCAGTACTTC
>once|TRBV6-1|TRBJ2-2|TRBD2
CASSKGLAALAYTGELFF
TGTGCCAGCAGTAAAGGACTAGCGGCTTTGGCGTACACCGGGGAGCTGTTTTTT
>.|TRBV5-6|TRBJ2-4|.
CASSLLAGDRYIQYF
TGTGCCAGCAGCTTGTTGGCAGGGGATAGGTACATTCAGTACTTC
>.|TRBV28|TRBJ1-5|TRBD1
CASRDRTSNQPQHF
TGTGCCAGCAGGGACAGGACTAGCAATCAGCCCCAGCATTTT
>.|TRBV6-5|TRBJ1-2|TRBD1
CASSLEQGANYGYTF
TGTGCCAGCAGCCTGGAACAGGGGGCGAACTATGGCTACACCTTC
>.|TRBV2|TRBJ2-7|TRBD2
CASSEEGLASTYEQYF
TGTGCCAGCAGTGAAGAGGGACTAGCGAGTACCTACGAGCAGTACTTC
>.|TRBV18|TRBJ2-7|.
CASSPSDYEQYF
TGTGCCAGCTCACCGTCAGACTACGAGCAGTACTTC
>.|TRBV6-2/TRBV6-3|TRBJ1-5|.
CASSYSQDHQPQHF
TGTGCCAGCAGTTACTCCCAGGATCATCAGCCCCAGCATTTT
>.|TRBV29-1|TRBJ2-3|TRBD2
CSVDTGLAVSTDTQYF
TGCAGCGTCGATACGGGACTAGCGGTATCCACAGATACGCAGTATTTT
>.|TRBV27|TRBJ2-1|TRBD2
CASSPGLAGVQQFF
TGTGCCAGCAGTCCCGGACTAGCGGGAGTCCAGCAGTTCTTC
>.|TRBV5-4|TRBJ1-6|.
CASSLGGRGNSPLHF
TGTGCCAGCAGCTTGGGGGGCAGGGGTAATTCACCCCTCCACTTT
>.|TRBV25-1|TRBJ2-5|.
CASSEARGTQETQYF
TGTGCCAGCAGTGAAGCCCGGGGAACACAAGAGACCCAGTACTTC
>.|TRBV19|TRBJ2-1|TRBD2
CASSTPTSGGHGRHNEQFF
TGTGCCAGTAGTACCCCGACTAGCGGGGGACACGGAAGGCACAATGAGCAGTTCTTC
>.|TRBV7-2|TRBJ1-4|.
CASSLSPGPSEKLFF
TGTGCCAGCAGCTTGTCGCCGGGTCCAAGTGAAAAACTGTTTTTT
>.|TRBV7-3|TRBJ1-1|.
CASSLSLRVLRDTEAFF
TGTGCCAGCAGCTTAAGTCTCAGGGTGCTAAGGGACACTGAAGCTTTCTTT
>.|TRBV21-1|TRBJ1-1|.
CASSKDGQDLHTEAFF
TGTGCCAGCAGCAAAGATGGACAGGATCTACACACTGAAGCTTTCTTT
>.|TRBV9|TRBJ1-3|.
CASSRDSQSSGNTIYF
TGTGCCAGCAGCAGGGACTCGCAGAGCTCTGGAAACACCATATATTTT
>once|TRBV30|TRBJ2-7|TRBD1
CAWNQGAGEQYF
TGTGCCTGGAACCAGGGGGCGGGGGAGCAGTACTTC
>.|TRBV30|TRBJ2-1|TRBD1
CAWSWTGVDGEQFF
TGTGCCTGGAGCTGGACAGGGGTGGATGGTGAGCAGTTCTTC
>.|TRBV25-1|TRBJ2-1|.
CASSGRAWNEQFF
TGTGCCAGCAGTGGGCGGGCTTGGAATGAGCAGTTCTTC
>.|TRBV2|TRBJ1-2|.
CASSEWAPGDYGYTF
TGTGCCAGCAGTGAGTGGGCGCCAGGGGACTATGGCTACACCTTC
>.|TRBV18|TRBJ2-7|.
CASSRGQSREQYF
TGTGCCAGCTCACGGGGCCAGTCGAGGGAGCAGTACTTC
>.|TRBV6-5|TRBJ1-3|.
CASGVRGSGNTIYF
TGTGCCAGCGGGGTCAGGGGCTCTGGAAACACCATATATTTT
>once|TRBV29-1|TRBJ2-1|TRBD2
CSGSISGTYNEQFF
TGCAGCGGATCCATAAGCGGGACCTACAATGAGCAGTTCTTC
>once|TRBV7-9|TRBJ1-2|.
CASSPSGGYYGYTF
TGTGCCAGCAGCCCCTCGGGGGGATACTATGGCTACACCTTC
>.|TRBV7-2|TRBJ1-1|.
CASSLMQGNTEAFF
TGTGCCAGCAGCTTAATGCAGGGGAACACTGAAGCTTTCTTT
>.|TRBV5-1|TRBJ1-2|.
CASSPAGYGYTF
TGCGCCAGCAGCCCGGCGGGCTATGGCTACACCTTC
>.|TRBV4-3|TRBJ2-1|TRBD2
CASSQEGLAGGPEYNEQFF
TGCGCCAGCAGCCAAGAAGGGCTAGCGGGGGGGCCGGAATATAATGAGCAGTTCTTC
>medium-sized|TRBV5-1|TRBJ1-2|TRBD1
CASSPGGGQGKNYGYTF
TGCGCCAGCAGCCCGGGGGGAGGACAGGGGAAAAACTATGGCTACACCTTC
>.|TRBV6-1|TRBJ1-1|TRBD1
CASSQGGNTEAFF
TGTGCCAGCAGCCAGGGGGGGAACACTGAAGCTTTCTTT
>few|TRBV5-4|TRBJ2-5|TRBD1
CASSLRGRPEETQYF
TGTGCCAGCAGCTTAAGGGGGCGCCCCGAAGAGACCCAGTACTTC
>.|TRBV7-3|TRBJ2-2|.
CASSLIFGELFF
TGTGCCAGCAGCTTAATCTTCGGGGAGCTGTTTTTT
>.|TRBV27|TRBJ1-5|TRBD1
CASSLNRDRDQPQHF
TGTGCCAGCAGTTTAAATAGGGACAGAGATCAGCCCCAGCATTTT
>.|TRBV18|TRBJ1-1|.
CASSPRGMNTEAFF
TGTGCCAGCTCACCTCGGGGGATGAACACTGAAGCTTTCTTT
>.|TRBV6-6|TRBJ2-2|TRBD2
CASSHSGTSVLGGELFF
TGTGCCAGCAGTCATTCTGGGACTAGCGTTTTAGGCGGGGAGCTGTTTTTT
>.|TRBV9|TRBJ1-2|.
CASSVDAGGYGYTF
TGTGCCAGCAGCGTAGATGCGGGGGGCTATGGCTACACCTTC
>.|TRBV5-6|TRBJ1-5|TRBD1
CASSLGQGASRSPQHF
TGTGCCAGCAGCCTTGGACAGGGGGCTTCTAGGTCGCCCCAGCATTTT
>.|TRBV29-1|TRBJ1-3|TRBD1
CSFRTGGNTIYF
TGCAGCTTCCGGACAGGGGGAAACACCATATATTTT
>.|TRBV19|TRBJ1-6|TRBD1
CASSRTGENSPLHF
TGTGCCAGTAGTAGAACAGGGGAGAATTCACCCCTCCACTTT
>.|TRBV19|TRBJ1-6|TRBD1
CASSIRTGRNSPLHF
TGTGCCAGTAGTATACGGACAGGGAGGAATTCACCCCTCCACTTT